This T cell receptor (beta chain) comes out of a study of beta chain features in type 1 diabetes. About the research overall: Examined across all samples were some 99 million sorted cells. General study findings and limits: All four CD4+ subsets of Type 1 diabetes patients contained TCRB CDR3s that were moderately but significantly shorter. Junctions at VDJ sites from type 1 diabetes patients had fewer insertions and more deletions. For TCRB rearrangement, an influence of HLA type remained unresolved here.

The study reverse transcribed the entire isolated RNA, so it sequenced expressed TCRB transcripts. Data came from immunoSEQ multiplex PCR; TCRdb stores just in-frame clones and leaves some out. Of hundreds of thousands of clones listed, around 15% are singletons. Trimming pared 6 bases from V and 7 bases from J, leaving 13 bases between. Germline values: CDR1 MNHEY, CDR2 SVGAGI. The length of the CDR3 is 13 residues. With respect to this clone: Its antigen is currently unknown.

A CD45RO/CCR7/CD25/CD127/CD95/CD27 panel sorted naive, central memory, regulatory and stem cell-like memory CD4+ cells. This clonotype originated in a man aged 18 to 35 with type 1 diabetes. This chain connects TRBV6-5 to TRBJ2-1; D gene unclear. The sample was naive CD4+ T cells from blood. CDR3 residues: CASSPRQVNEQFF. In nucleotides, the CDR3 is TGTGCCAGCAGCCCTCGTCAGGTGAATGAGCAGTTCTTC.